Sequencing of this T cell receptor (beta chain) was carried out in a study of molecular identifiers for immune sequencing clone quantification. TCRdb ran MiXCR on the PCR reads and lists one entry per CDR3 protein. The sample carries about 320,000 distinct CDR3 sequences, about 23% recorded once. Germline V gene lookup returns CDR1 MDHEN and CDR2 SYDVKM. The trim removed 8 bases at V and 5 bases at J, leaving 3 bases unmatched. The CDR3 has 12 amino acids. The sequencing input was naive CD8+ T cells from blood, with Jurkat cell RNA spiked in. The subset: FACS-sorted CD8+CD4-CCR7+CD45RA+ naive T cells. The gene calls are TRBV28 and TRBJ1-1; 9 positions agree with TRBD1. This receptor was obtained from a human donor in good health. Some libraries in this study had Jurkat cell RNA spiked in. CDR3 DNA: TGTGCCAGCGCGACAGGGGGAACTGAAGCTTTCTTT. Encoded protein: CASATGGTEAFF.